These 15 T cell receptor beta chains originate from one sample sequenced in a study of T cell changes during pregnancy in multiple sclerosis. TCRdb keeps only in-frame clones here, not all; method: immunoSEQ multiplex PCR. The profile covers about 47,000 clones, with roughly 90% appearing a single time and about 2% taken by the ten largest. The sample consisted of peripheral blood, taken in the first trimester of pregnancy. The receptors were gathered from a female donor with multiple sclerosis, enrolled in a pregnancy study.

The chain combines TRBV7-3 with TRBJ1-1; weak D call: TRBD1 (6 bases). Germline loops: CDR1 SGHTA, CDR2 FQGTGA. Trimming left V 1 base short and J 0 bases short, with 12 bases between. The CDR3 runs 16 residues. CDR3 amino acids: CASSLMGGQMNTEAFF. CDR3 in DNA: TGTGCCAGCAGCTTAATGGGGGGGCAAATGAACACTGAAGCTTTCTTT.

The count of this clone is one. The chain combines TRBV7-6 with TRBJ1-2; TRBD1 aligns across 7 bases. The CDR3 covers 12 residues. Unmatched junction bases numbered 3, after V lost 4 bases and J lost 7 bases. Germline values: CDR1 SGHVS, CDR2 FNYEAQ. The CDR3 protein is CASSSYRGGYTF. The CDR3 DNA sequence: TGTGCCAGCAGCTCGTACAGGGGTGGCTACACCTTC.

The V call is TRBV2, the J call TRBJ2-3, with 7 bases lining up with TRBD1. V trimming: 3 bases; J trimming: 1 base; junction bases outside the gene matches: 1. The CDR3 sequence is 14 residues long. In germline, CDR1 is SNHLY, CDR2 FYNNEI. In DNA, the CDR3 is TGTGCCAGCAGTGACCAGGGGGGCACAGATACGCAGTATTTT. Residues: CASSDQGGTDTQYF.

The chain uses TRBV19 and TRBJ1-1; 8 bases are shared with TRBD1. CDR1 is LNHDA and CDR2 is SQIVND in the germline V gene (reference sequence). The CDR3 consists of 13 residues. V was clipped by 8 bases and J by 3 bases; unmatched bases: 5. CDR3 sequence reads: CASGRTGHTEAFF. DNA of the CDR3: TGTGCCAGTGGGCGGACAGGGCACACTGAAGCTTTCTTT.

V is TRBV29-1 and J is TRBJ1-1; 10 nucleotides align to TRBD1. The trim removed 3 bases at V and 5 bases at J, leaving 6 bases unmatched. This CDR3 has 14 amino acids. Germline CDR1 SQVTM, CDR2 ANQGSEA. The CDR3: CSVDWGQGYTEAFF. CDR3 nucleotides: TGCAGCGTTGATTGGGGACAGGGGTATACTGAAGCTTTCTTT.

This clone was seen only once. This chain links TRBV9 with TRBJ2-3; the match to TRBD2 covers 11 bases. Trimming at V came to 3 bases and at J to 2 bases, leaving 5 bases not matched to a gene. Germline assignment: CDR1 SGDLS and CDR2 YYNGEE. The CDR3 is made up of 16 amino acids. CDR3 DNA: TGTGCCAGCAGCGGCCGACTAGCGGGGCCCACAGATACGCAGTATTTT. It translates to CASSGRLAGPTDTQYF. Complete variable domain (other parts from reference TRBV9 and TRBJ2-3): DSGVTQTPKHLITATGQRVTLRCSPRSGDLSVYWYQQSLDQGLQFLIQYYNGEERAKGNILERFSAQQFPDLHSELNLSSLELGDSALYFCASSGRLAGPTDTQYFGPGTRLTVL.

The chain combines TRBV28 with TRBJ1-1; a possible D gene is TRBD1 (6 bases). Trimming removed 9 bases from V and 1 base from J, with 18 bases in between. Germline V gene sequence: CDR1 MDHEN, CDR2 SYDVKM. The CDR3 totals 15 residues. CDR3 region: CASSPGGRGNTEAFF. The CDR3 nucleotides are TGTGCCAGTTCCCCCGGGGGGCGAGGGAACACTGAAGCTTTCTTT.

The chain links TRBV20-1 to TRBJ1-2; D unclear. CDR3 length: 11 residues. V was cut by 5 bases and J by 1 base, with 5 bases left in between. The germline V gene has CDR1 DFQATT and CDR2 SNEGSKA (reference sequence). The CDR3 nucleotides are TGCAGTGCTTACAATAACTATGGCTACACCTTC. It is translated as CSAYNNYGYTF.

The chain is built from TRBV29-1 and TRBJ2-7; tentatively, D is TRBD1 (5 bases). This CDR3 has 12 amino acids. CDR1 and CDR2 from the germline V gene are SQVTM and ANQGSEA. With 7 bases removed from V and 7 bases from J, the gap between germline ends came to 17 bases. DNA of the CDR3: TGCAGCGCTGGGGCTTCTTTGGGGGAGCAGTACTTC. This encodes CSAGASLGEQYF.

The gene calls are TRBV9 and TRBJ2-7; D might be TRBD1 (6 bases). Germline V gene lookup returns CDR1 SGDLS and CDR2 YYNGEE. CDR3 length: 14 residues. Between the trimmed V and J ends, which lost 3 bases and 5 bases, there was a span of 15 bases. For the CDR3, the DNA is TGTGCCAGCAGCGCTTTACAGGGATCGGACGAGCAGTACTTC. It encodes CASSALQGSDEQYF. The full variable domain, with the rest looked up from reference TRBV9 and TRBJ2-7, is DSGVTQTPKHLITATGQRVTLRCSPRSGDLSVYWYQQSLDQGLQFLIQYYNGEERAKGNILERFSAQQFPDLHSELNLSSLELGDSALYFCASSALQGSDEQYFGPGTRLTVT.

The chain couples TRBV7-6 to TRBJ1-2; maybe TRBD1 (6 bases). V lost 5 bases to trimming and J lost 1 base, with 17 bases between them. The CDR3 consists of 16 residues. CDR1 is SGHVS and CDR2 is FNYEAQ in the germline V gene. CDR3: CASSPAGGQGNYGYTF. CDR3 nucleotide sequence: TGTGCCAGCAGCCCAGCCGGGGGGCAGGGTAACTATGGCTACACCTTC.

This clone was picked up one time. The rearrangement joins TRBV5-8 to TRBJ2-7; the match to TRBD1 covers 9 bases. This CDR3 comprises 15 residues. V shed 1 base and J 1 base; nucleotides not matched to a gene: 3. Germline CDR1 SGHTS, CDR2 YDEGEE. DNA for the CDR3: TGTGCCAGCAGCTTGAGAGGACAGGGGTCCTACGAGCAGTACTTC. Amino acids: CASSLRGQGSYEQYF.

In its sample, this clone was seen a few times. The rearrangement joins TRBV5-1 to TRBJ1-6; D unresolved. The CDR3 spans 13 residues. V lost 0 bases and J 7 bases, leaving 5 bases between the germline ends. CDR1 and CDR2 from the germline V gene are SGHRS and YFSETQ. CDR3 sequence reads: CASSLVGNSPLHF. In DNA form, the CDR3 reads TGCGCCAGCAGCTTGGTGGGCAATTCACCCCTCCACTTT.

The chain employs TRBV30 and TRBJ1-2; a possible D gene is TRBD1 (5 bases). Germline V gives CDR1 GTSNPN, CDR2 SVGIG (reference sequence). The CDR3 runs to 13 residues. Deletions cut 2 bases from V and 4 bases from J, with 11 bases between. CDR3 sequence (DNA): TGTGCCTGGAGTTTTCGGGGGGGCTATGGCTACACCTTC. Its translation: CAWSFRGGYGYTF.

This clone was seen only a few times. The chain employs TRBV7-3 and TRBJ2-1, with TRBD2 identical over 9 bases. Trimming cost V 2 bases and J 7 bases; bases outside gene matches: 3. Germline CDR1 and CDR2: SGHTA and FQGTGA. The CDR3 runs 14 residues. In nucleotides, the CDR3 is TGTGCCAGCAGCTTAGCGGGGGGGCTAAATGAGCAGTTCTTC. Its translation: CASSLAGGLNEQFF.